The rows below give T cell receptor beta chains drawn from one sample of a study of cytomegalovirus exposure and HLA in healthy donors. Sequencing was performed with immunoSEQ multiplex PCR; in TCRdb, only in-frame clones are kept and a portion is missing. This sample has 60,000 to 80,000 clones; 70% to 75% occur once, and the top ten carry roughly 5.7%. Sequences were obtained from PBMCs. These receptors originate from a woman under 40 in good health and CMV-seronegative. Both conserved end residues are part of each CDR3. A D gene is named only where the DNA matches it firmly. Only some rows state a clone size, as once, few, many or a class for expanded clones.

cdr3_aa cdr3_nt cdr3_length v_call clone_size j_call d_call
CASSFRGTSSYEQYF TGTGCCAGCAGTTTCCGGGGGACCAGCTCCTACGAGCAGTACTTC 15 TRBV28 NA TRBJ2-7 NA
CASSYRTGAGSNQPQHF TGTGCCAGCAGTTACCGGACAGGGGCCGGGAGCAATCAGCCCCAGCATTTT 17 TRBV7-2 NA TRBJ1-5 TRBD1
CASSTQVRNEQFF TGTGCCAGTAGTACTCAGGTACGCAATGAGCAGTTCTTC 13 TRBV19 few TRBJ2-1 NA
CASSLVYGTDNNEQFF TGTGCCAGCAGCTTGGTTTATGGGACAGACAACAATGAGCAGTTCTTC 16 TRBV11-3 NA TRBJ2-1 TRBD1
CASGPGLGTQHF TGTGCTAGTGGTCCGGGACTCGGTACCCAGCATTTT 12 TRBV12-5 NA TRBJ1-5 NA
CASSLDGTGPYGYTF TGTGCCAGCAGCTTGGACGGGACAGGGCCCTATGGCTACACCTTC 15 TRBV7-9 few TRBJ1-2 TRBD1
CSARGSGNTIYF TGCAGCGCCCGAGGCTCTGGAAACACCATATATTTT 12 TRBV29-1 NA TRBJ1-3 NA
CASSENGSQETQYF TGTGCCAGCAGTGAAAACGGGAGCCAAGAGACCCAGTACTTC 14 TRBV2 NA TRBJ2-5 NA
CASSLANSRGYTF TGTGCCAGCAGCTTAGCAAATTCGCGTGGCTACACCTTC 13 TRBV7-9 NA TRBJ1-2 NA
CASSLGTGTDTQYF TGTGCCAGCAGCTTAGGGACAGGCACAGATACGCAGTATTTT 14 TRBV7-9 NA TRBJ2-3 NA
CASSPPTGYNEQFF TGTGCCAGCTCACCACCGACTGGTTACAATGAGCAGTTCTTC 14 TRBV18 NA TRBJ2-1 NA
CASSPVWGTDEQFF TGTGCCAGTAGTCCCGTTTGGGGGACTGATGAGCAGTTCTTC 14 TRBV19 NA TRBJ2-1 NA
CAISDGTSSYNEQFF TGTGCCATCAGTGATGGGACTAGCTCCTACAATGAGCAGTTCTTC 15 TRBV10-3 NA TRBJ2-1 TRBD2
CASIPRVTGGEAFF TGTGCCAGCATCCCCCGCGTCACAGGGGGTGAAGCTTTCTTT 14 TRBV7-9 NA TRBJ1-1 TRBD1
CASQLQGGTDTQYF TGTGCCAGTCAACTCCAAGGGGGCACAGATACGCAGTATTTT 14 TRBV25-1 once TRBJ2-3 NA
CASSSRDRGGYCGYTF TGTGCCAGCAGTTCCCGAGACAGGGGGGGCTATTGTGGCTACACCTTC 16 TRBV28 NA TRBJ1-2 TRBD1
CASSTTRTSYNEQFF TGTGCCAGCAGCACAACCAGGACTAGCTACAATGAGCAGTTCTTC 15 TRBV7-2 NA TRBJ2-1 TRBD2
CASSLHPTGMGEKLFF TGTGCCAGCAGCCTCCACCCGACAGGGATGGGGGAAAAACTGTTTTTT 16 TRBV5-6 NA TRBJ1-4 TRBD1
CASRILNNEQFF TGTGCCAGCAGAATTCTAAACAATGAGCAGTTCTTC 12 TRBV28 NA TRBJ2-1 NA
CASSSSSDPAPYTDTQYF TGTGCCAGCAGTAGCTCTAGCGACCCGGCCCCTTACACAGATACGCAGTATTTT 18 TRBV28 few TRBJ2-3 NA
CASSFGEDTEAFF TGTGCTAGCAGCTTCGGGGAGGACACTGAAGCTTTCTTT 13 TRBV7-7 once TRBJ1-1 NA
CASSPSGGGKTEAFF TGTGCCAGCAGTCCCTCCGGAGGGGGCAAGACTGAAGCTTTCTTT 15 TRBV28 NA TRBJ1-1 TRBD1
CSSRQGIIMDTQYF TGCAGCTCTAGGCAGGGGATTATCATGGATACGCAGTATTTT 14 TRBV29-1 once TRBJ2-3 NA
CATSRDGWYSGYTF TGTGCCACCAGCAGAGATGGGTGGTACAGTGGCTACACCTTC 14 TRBV15 NA TRBJ1-2 NA
CAISESASGNIQYF TGTGCCATCAGTGAGTCGGCTAGCGGGAACATTCAGTACTTC 14 TRBV10-3 NA TRBJ2-4 TRBD2
CASSTTDRAYGYTF TGTGCCAGTAGTACAACGGACAGGGCCTATGGCTACACCTTC 14 TRBV19 NA TRBJ1-2 TRBD1
CASSLATGREGVTDTQYF TGTGCCAGCAGCTTAGCCACAGGGCGGGAGGGTGTCACAGATACGCAGTATTTT 18 TRBV11-3 few TRBJ2-3 TRBD2
CASSQGGGRYEQYF TGTGCCAGCAGCCAAGGTGGCGGGAGGTACGAGCAGTACTTC 14 TRBV14 NA TRBJ2-7 TRBD2
CATSLGRGSSYNEQFF TGTGCCACCTCTCTAGGGCGGGGAAGCTCCTACAATGAGCAGTTCTTC 16 TRBV7-8 NA TRBJ2-1 NA
CATSRSGQVNTEAFF TGTGCCACCAGCAGATCAGGACAGGTGAACACTGAAGCTTTCTTT 15 TRBV15 NA TRBJ1-1 TRBD1
CASSLRVSGRDTQYF TGTGCCAGCAGCTTAAGAGTTAGCGGGAGGGATACGCAGTATTTT 15 TRBV7-3 NA TRBJ2-3 TRBD2
CASSVSVGGTGELFF TGTGCCAGCAGCGTCTCAGTGGGAGGCACCGGGGAGCTGTTTTTT 15 TRBV9 NA TRBJ2-2 NA
CASQGRETDTQYF TGTGCCAGCCAGGGGCGGGAGACAGATACGCAGTATTTT 13 TRBV19 NA TRBJ2-3 NA
CASSLAEVPLHF TGTGCCAGCAGCTTAGCCGAGGTACCCCTCCACTTT 12 TRBV7-9 once TRBJ1-6 NA
CASSLDRDYGYTF TGTGCCAGCAGCTTGGACCGGGACTATGGCTACACCTTC 13 TRBV5-4 NA TRBJ1-2 NA
CASSLREGRVYEQYF TGCGCCAGCAGCCTGCGTGAGGGGAGGGTTTACGAGCAGTACTTC 15 TRBV4-1 NA TRBJ2-7 TRBD2
CASSLTRFDTQYF TGTGCCAGCAGCCTTACTAGATTCGATACGCAGTATTTT 13 TRBV7-2 NA TRBJ2-3 NA
CASSTTGRRTEAFF TGTGCCAGCAGCACGACAGGGAGGCGCACTGAAGCTTTCTTT 14 TRBV7-9 few TRBJ1-1 TRBD1
CASSVLRDRGNIQYF TGTGCCAGCAGTGTTCTCCGGGACAGGGGAAACATTCAGTACTTC 15 TRBV2 NA TRBJ2-4 TRBD1
CASSFAVSGNTIYF TGTGCCAGCAGTTTTGCAGTTTCCGGAAACACCATATATTTT 14 TRBV28 NA TRBJ1-3 NA
CASSYGLREAGYTF TGTGCCAGCAGTTACGGTCTCAGGGAGGCTGGCTACACCTTC 14 TRBV6-5 NA TRBJ1-2 NA
CASSRTGRNIQYF TGTGCCAGCAGCAGGACAGGGAGAAACATTCAGTACTTC 13 TRBV21-1 few TRBJ2-4 NA